This TCR beta chain was obtained from a study of T cell responses to AZD1222 COVID-19 vaccine. Study at large: It was second doses at about 4 or about 12 weeks that were pooled. Study-level points and caveats: Most donors were white British and more were female, and clonal diversity was possibly underestimated. Repertoire samples came only from after the peak T cell response. Reports indicate that nearly half of spike-specific TCRs are directed at unmutated variant regions.

Between the trimmed V and J ends, which lost 3 bases and 2 bases, there was a span of 11 bases. CDR3 size: 14 residues. Germline values: CDR1 SGHAT, CDR2 FQNNGV. Only in-frame clones appear in the TCRdb table, and some are missing; sequencing was by immunoSEQ multiplex PCR. This sample has over 100,000 clones; roughly 90% occur once, and the top ten carry 1.5% to 2%. On this clone: As yet, its antigen is unknown.

The source material was peripheral blood, sampled on day 0 of AZD1222 vaccination. The chain recombines TRBV11-2 with TRBJ2-7; unclear D gene. This clonotype was obtained from an adult in good health. This chain's CDR3 is CASSFGSRPYEQYF. CDR3 bases: TGTGCCAGCAGCTTCGGGTCTCGCCCCTACGAGCAGTACTTC.